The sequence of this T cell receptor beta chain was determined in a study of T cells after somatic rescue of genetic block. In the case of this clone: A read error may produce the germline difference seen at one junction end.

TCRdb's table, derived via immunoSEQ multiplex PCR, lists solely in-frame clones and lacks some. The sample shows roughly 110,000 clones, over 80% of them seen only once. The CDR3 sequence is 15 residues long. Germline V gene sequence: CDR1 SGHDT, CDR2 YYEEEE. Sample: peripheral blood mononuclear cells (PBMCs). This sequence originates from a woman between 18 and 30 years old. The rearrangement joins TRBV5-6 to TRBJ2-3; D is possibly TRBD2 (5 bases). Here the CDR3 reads CASSLASLNTDTQYF. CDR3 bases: TGTGCCAGCAGTTTGGCTAGCCTGAACACAGATACGCAGTATTTT.